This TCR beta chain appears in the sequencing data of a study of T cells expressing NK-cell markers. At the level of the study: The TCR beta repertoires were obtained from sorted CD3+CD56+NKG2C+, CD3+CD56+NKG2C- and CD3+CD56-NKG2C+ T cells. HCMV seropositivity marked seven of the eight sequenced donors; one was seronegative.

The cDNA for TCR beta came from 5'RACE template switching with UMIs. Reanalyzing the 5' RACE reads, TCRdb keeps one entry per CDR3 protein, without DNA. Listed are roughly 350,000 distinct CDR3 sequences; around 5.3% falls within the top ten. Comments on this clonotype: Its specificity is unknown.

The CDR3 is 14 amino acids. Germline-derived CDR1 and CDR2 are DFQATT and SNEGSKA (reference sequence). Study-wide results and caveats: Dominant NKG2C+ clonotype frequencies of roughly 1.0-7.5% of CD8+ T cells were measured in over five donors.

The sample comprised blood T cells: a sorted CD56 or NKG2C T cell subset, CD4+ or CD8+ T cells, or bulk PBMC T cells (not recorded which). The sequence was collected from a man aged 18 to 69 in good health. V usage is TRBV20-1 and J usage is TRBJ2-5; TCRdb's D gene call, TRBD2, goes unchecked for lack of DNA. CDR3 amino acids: CSARKGGGQETQYF.